This record looks at one T cell receptor (beta chain) sequence and its context. Only one count was recorded for this clone. There is no known antigen for this receptor. Within one base of it there is no much larger clone, and no base qualities were kept. The entry originates in a study of cytomegalovirus exposure and HLA in healthy donors (dated by TCRdb to about 2017). With respect to the entire study: According to a later analysis, one platform produced both the roughly 110 validation repertoires and the approximately 660 repertoires of the first cohort. The study aimed to test whether signatures of past pathogen exposure could be identified by cataloging public T cell receptors. A separate validation cohort of 100 to 150 different subjects was used in addition to the approximately 640-subject first cohort. The study combined high-throughput TCR immunosequencing, statistical association of individual TCRs with disease status, and machine learning to predict cytomegalovirus infection status. The research as a whole found: Cytomegalovirus status was reported to be diagnosed by the classifier with high specificity and sensitivity in both the original and validation cohorts. A few of the identified cytomegalovirus-associated TCR beta chains were confirmed in vitro to be specific for cytomegalovirus antigens. Of the cluster scores, 90% to 95% were above 0 in a later analysis, which found that TCRs clustered in the first cohort also tended to co-occur in the roughly 130 validation repertoires. It was suggested by the authors that the approach could potentially be generalized to other disease states and immunological phenotypes. The study listed 150 to 200 TCR beta chains as associated with cytomegalovirus. A later analysis had no HLA typing for the validation cohort, so co-occurrence there was scored across all 130 or so repertoires. Most TCR sequences were observed very rarely across donors, whereas some public TCRs were present in many individuals.

The donors belonged to the validation cohort of over a hundred subjects, which was separate from the roughly 680-subject first cohort. The library was built by means of the immunoSEQ multiplex PCR assay. Turning to the authors' computational methods: A statistical classification framework was developed to diagnose cytomegalovirus status using the catalog of TCR beta chain sequences. TCRdb retrieved this table from immuneACCESS and kept in-frame rearrangements only. Not all clones are present; in checked studies, unresolved V genes account for under half, and no reason is known for the remainder. V and J calls and clone size are those listed in that table; D and trimming were worked out from the DNA. This sample is represented by 150,000 to 250,000 clones; 65% to 90% of them were singletons. The ten largest clones represent around an eighth of the sample. The CDR3, from cysteine to phenylalanine, totals 16 residues. Just CDR3 DNA is preserved here, 48 bases in frame from base 1. Cut back by 5 bases and 0 bases, the V and J ends lie 17 bases apart. In the germline V gene (reference sequence), CDR1 corresponds to MNHEY and CDR2 to SMNVEV.

Recombination linked TRBV27 to TRBJ2-7, with a tentative D gene TRBD2 over 5 matching bases. Sequenced: PBMCs. The TCR comes from a woman in her thirties in good health and CMV-seropositive. The CDR3 protein: CASSPSAGSGSYEQYF. The nucleotide sequence is TGTGCCAGCAGTCCATCCGCTGGAAGCGGCTCCTACGAGCAGTACTTC.